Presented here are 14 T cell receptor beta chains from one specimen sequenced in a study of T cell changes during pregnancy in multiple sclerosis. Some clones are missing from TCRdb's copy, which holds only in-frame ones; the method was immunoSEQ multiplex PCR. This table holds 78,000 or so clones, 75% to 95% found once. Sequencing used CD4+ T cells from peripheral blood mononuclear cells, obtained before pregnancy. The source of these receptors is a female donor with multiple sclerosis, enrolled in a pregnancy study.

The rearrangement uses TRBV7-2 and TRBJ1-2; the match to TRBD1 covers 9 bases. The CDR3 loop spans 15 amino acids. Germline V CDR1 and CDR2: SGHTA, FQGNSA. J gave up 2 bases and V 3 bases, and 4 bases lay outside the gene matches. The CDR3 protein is CASSFGQGINYGYTF. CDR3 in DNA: TGTGCCAGCAGCTTTGGACAGGGGATAAACTATGGCTACACCTTC. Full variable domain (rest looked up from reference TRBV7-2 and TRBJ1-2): GAGVSQSPSNKVTEKGKDVELRCDPISGHTALYWYRQSLGQGLEFLIYFQGNSAPDKSGLPSDRFSAERTGGSVSTLTIQRTQQEDSAVYLCASSFGQGINYGYTFGSGTRLTVV.

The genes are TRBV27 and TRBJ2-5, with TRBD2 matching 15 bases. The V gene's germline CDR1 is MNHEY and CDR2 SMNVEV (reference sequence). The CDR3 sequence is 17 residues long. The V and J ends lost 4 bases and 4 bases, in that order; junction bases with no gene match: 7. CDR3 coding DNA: TGTGCCAGCAGTTCCTGGACTAGCGGGAGGGCCCGAGAGACCCAGTACTTC. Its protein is CASSSWTSGRARETQYF.

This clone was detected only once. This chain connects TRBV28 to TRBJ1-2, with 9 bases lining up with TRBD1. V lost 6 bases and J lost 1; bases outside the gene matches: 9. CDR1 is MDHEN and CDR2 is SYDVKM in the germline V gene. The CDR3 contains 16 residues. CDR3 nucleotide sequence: TGTGCCAGCAGAAAAGGGGGGACAGGGATTAACTATGGCTACACCTTC. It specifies CASRKGGTGINYGYTF.

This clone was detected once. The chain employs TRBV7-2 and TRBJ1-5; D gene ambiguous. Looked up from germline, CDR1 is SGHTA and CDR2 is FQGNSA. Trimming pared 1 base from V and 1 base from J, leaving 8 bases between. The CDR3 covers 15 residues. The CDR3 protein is CASSLGFRSNQPQHF. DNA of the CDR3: TGTGCCAGCAGCTTAGGGTTTCGGAGCAATCAGCCCCAGCATTTT.

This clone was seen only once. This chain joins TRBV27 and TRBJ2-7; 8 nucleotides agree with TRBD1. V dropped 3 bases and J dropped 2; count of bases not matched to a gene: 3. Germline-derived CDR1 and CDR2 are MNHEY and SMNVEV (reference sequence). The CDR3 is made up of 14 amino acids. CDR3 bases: TGTGCCAGCAGTTTCGGGACAGGTCCCTACGAGCAGTACTTC. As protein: CASSFGTGPYEQYF.

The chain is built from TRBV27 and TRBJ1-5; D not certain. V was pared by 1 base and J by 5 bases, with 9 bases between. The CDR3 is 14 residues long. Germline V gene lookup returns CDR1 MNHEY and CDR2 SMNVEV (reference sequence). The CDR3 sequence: CASSLYSPDQPQHF. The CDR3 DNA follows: TGTGCCAGCAGTTTATATTCCCCCGATCAGCCCCAGCATTTT.

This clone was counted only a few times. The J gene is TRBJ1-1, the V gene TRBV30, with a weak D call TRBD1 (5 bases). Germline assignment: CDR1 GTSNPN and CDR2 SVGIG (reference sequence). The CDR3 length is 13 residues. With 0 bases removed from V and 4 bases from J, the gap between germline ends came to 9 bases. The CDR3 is CAWSVRRATEAFF. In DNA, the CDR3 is TGTGCCTGGAGTGTACGCAGGGCCACTGAAGCTTTCTTT.

CDR3 nucleotides: TGTGCCAGCAGTCTACCAAGACTGGGGAGGGGGGAAAATTCACCCCTCCACTTT. Translation gives CASSLPRLGRGENSPLHF. The genes are TRBV27 and TRBJ1-6, with D possibly matching TRBD1 (6 bases). The V gene's germline CDR1 is MNHEY and CDR2 SMNVEV (reference sequence). The CDR3 length is 18 residues. V lost 5 bases, J lost 7 bases, and 24 bases lay in between.

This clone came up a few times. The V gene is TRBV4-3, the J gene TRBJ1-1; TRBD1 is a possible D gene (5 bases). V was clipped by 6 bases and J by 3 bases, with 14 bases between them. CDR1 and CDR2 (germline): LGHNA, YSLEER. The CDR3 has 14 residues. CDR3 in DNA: TGCGCCAGCAGTTGGGGGGTAGGAGACACTGAAGCTTTCTTT. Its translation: CASSWGVGDTEAFF.

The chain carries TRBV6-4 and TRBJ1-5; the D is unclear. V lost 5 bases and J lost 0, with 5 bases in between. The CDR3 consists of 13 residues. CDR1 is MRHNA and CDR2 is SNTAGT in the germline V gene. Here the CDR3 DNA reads TGTGCCAGCAGTTTAGATAGCAATCAGCCCCAGCATTTT. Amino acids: CASSLDSNQPQHF.

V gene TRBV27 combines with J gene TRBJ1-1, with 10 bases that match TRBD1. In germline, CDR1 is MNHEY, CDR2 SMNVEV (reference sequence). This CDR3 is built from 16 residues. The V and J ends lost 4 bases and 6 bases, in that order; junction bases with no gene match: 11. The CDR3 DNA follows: TGTGCCAGCAGTTATAACCCGACAGGGGGCGCCCCTGAAGCTTTCTTT. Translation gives CASSYNPTGGAPEAFF.

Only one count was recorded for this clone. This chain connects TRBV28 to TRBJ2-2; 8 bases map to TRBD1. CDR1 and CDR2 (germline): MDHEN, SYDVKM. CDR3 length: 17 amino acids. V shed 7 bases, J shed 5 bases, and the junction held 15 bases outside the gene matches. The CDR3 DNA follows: TGTGCCAGCACCCCAGGAGGAGGCAGGGGGCTAACCGGGGAGCTGTTTTTT. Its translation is CASTPGGGRGLTGELFF. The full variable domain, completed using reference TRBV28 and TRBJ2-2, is DVKVTQSSRYLVKRTGEKVFLECVQDMDHENMFWYRQDPGLGLRLIYFSYDVKMKEKGDIPEGYSVSREKKERFSLILESASTNQTSMYLCASTPGGGRGLTGELFFGEGSRLTVL.

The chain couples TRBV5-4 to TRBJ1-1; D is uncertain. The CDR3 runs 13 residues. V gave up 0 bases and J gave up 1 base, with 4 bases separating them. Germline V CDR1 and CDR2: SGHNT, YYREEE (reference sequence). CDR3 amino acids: CASSLASNTEAFF. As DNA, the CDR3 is TGTGCCAGCAGCTTGGCTTCGAACACTGAAGCTTTCTTT. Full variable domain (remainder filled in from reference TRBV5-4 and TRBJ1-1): ETGVTQSPTHLIKTRGQQVTLRCSSQSGHNTVSWYQQALGQGPQFIFQYYREEENGRGNFPPRFSGLQFPNYSSELNVNALELDDSALYLCASSLASNTEAFFGQGTRLTVV.

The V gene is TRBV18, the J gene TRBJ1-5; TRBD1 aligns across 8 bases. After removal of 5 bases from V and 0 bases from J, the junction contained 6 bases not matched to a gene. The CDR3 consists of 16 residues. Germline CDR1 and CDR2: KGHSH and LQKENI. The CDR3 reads CASSKTGDYSNQPQHF. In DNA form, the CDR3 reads TGTGCCAGCTCAAAGACAGGGGACTATAGCAATCAGCCCCAGCATTTT.